The 18 T cell receptor beta chains below all came from one sample that was sequenced in a study of blood T cells in healthy people across ages. The second PCR ran roughly 7 to 11 cycles with a sample-barcoded 5' primer and J-beta primers. Via MiXCR, TCRdb re-called the 5' RACE reads, giving one row per CDR3 protein. This sample has about 1.8 million distinct CDR3 sequences, with approximately 50% found just once. The sample comprised blood. The receptors here all came from a woman aged 40 to 49 in good health.

This clonotype was detected once. The germline gene is not matched at one end of the junction; a read error may be the cause. This rearrangement joins TRBV4-3 to TRBJ2-7; the D is unclear. This CDR3 is built from 13 residues. Germline CDR1 is LGHNA and CDR2 is YSLEER. The CDR3 region is CASSQDLWYGQYF. CDR3 DNA sequence: TGCGCCAGCAGCCAAGATTTGTGGTACGGGCAGTACTTC.

V gene TRBV5-5 combines with J gene TRBJ2-7; 9 bases match TRBD1. This CDR3 comprises 14 residues. The germline gives CDR1 SGHKS, CDR2 YYEKEE (reference sequence). Unmatched junction bases numbered 10, after V lost 5 bases and J lost 7 bases. This CDR3 is CASRPPGQGREQYF. The CDR3 bases are TGTGCCAGCAGACCCCCCGGACAGGGGCGAGAGCAGTACTTC.

The chain employs TRBV5-1 and TRBJ2-3, with 10 bases aligning to TRBD1. Per germline, CDR1 SGHRS and CDR2 YFSETQ. J lost 2 bases, V lost 2 bases, and 5 bases had no gene match. This CDR3 has 16 residues. The CDR3 DNA sequence: TGCGCCAGCAGCTTCCGGGGACAGGGGCTCACAGATACGCAGTATTTT. It translates to CASSFRGQGLTDTQYF.

V usage is TRBV6-1 and J usage is TRBJ2-7; 7 bases map to TRBD2. The V and J ends lost 5 bases and 7 bases, in that order; junction bases with no gene match: 11. The germline gives CDR1 MNHNS, CDR2 SASEGT. There are 14 residues in the CDR3. This CDR3 is CASSPGWDYNEQYF. The CDR3 nucleotides are TGTGCCAGCAGTCCGGGTTGGGACTACAATGAGCAGTACTTC.

This clonotype has only one observation. The chain links TRBV10-1 to TRBJ2-2; D tentatively fits TRBD1 or TRBD2 (5 bases each). The V and J ends lost 3 bases and 2 bases respectively, with 10 bases between them. The germline CDR1 and CDR2 sequences are WNHNN and SYGVQD (reference sequence). The CDR3 spans 15 residues. The CDR3 nucleotides are TGCGCCAGCAGTGACGGGGCCCTTAACACCGGGGAGCTGTTTTTT. Translating gives CASSDGALNTGELFF.

Comment on this clonotype: An end of the junction does not agree with germline; a read error may underlie this. The gene calls are TRBV20-1 and TRBJ2-1; no clear D gene. The V gene's germline CDR1 is DFQATT and CDR2 SNEGSKA (reference sequence). The CDR3 contains 13 residues. The DNA for the CDR3 is TGCAGTGCTGGGGTCTGGTCCTGCAATGAGCAGTTCTTC. Encoded protein: CSAGVWSCNEQFF.

This clonotype was seen only a few times. The genes are TRBV20-1 and TRBJ2-3; D gene uncertain. The CDR3 extends over 14 amino acids. Germline CDR1 and CDR2: DFQATT and SNEGSKA (reference sequence). The V and J ends lost 1 base and 2 bases respectively, with 10 bases between them. The CDR3 reads CSARGHLSTDTQYF. The CDR3 DNA reads TGCAGTGCTAGAGGACACTTGTCCACAGATACGCAGTATTTT.

This rearrangement joins TRBV7-3 to TRBJ1-2; no reliable D call. Germline CDR1 SGHTA, CDR2 FQGTGA. Trimming left V 5 bases short and J 8 bases short, with 15 bases between. There are 13 residues in the CDR3. CDR3 sequence reads: CASSPGQFEGYTF. CDR3 bases: TGTGCCAGCAGCCCGGGTCAGTTCGAGGGCTACACCTTC.

The chain links TRBV5-1 to TRBJ2-5; 9 bases line up with TRBD2. Trimming cost V 8 bases and J 11 bases; bases outside gene matches: 16. CDR1 is SGHRS, CDR2 YFSETQ, per germline. The CDR3 spans 14 residues. DNA for the CDR3: TGCGCCAGTAGAATAGCGGGAGTGTCTGGGGAGCAGTACTTC. Residues: CASRIAGVSGEQYF.

The chain is built from TRBV11-2 and TRBJ2-7, with 7 nucleotides matching TRBD2. The end of the DNA aligns better with TRBJ2-5, so the J call may be wrong. CDR1 and CDR2 from the germline V gene are SGHAT and FQNNGV. This CDR3 has 16 residues. The CDR3 sequence: CASSLGLASGGKTQYF. As DNA, the CDR3 is TGTGCCAGCAGCTTAGGACTAGCCTCCGGCGGAAAGACCCAGTACTTC.

The gene calls are TRBV5-1 and TRBJ2-1; 7 bases match TRBD2. CDR3 length equals 17 residues. CDR1 is SGHRS, CDR2 YFSETQ, per germline. V dropped 0 bases and J dropped 4; count of bases not matched to a gene: 10. In DNA, the CDR3 is TGCGCCAGCAGCTTGGTCGATGGGCGGGGGATATACAATGAGCAGTTCTTC. It specifies CASSLVDGRGIYNEQFF.

This clonotype has only a few counts. This sequence joins TRBV20-1 and TRBJ1-5; 9 bases fit TRBD1. This CDR3 comprises 14 residues. CDR1 is DFQATT, CDR2 SNEGSKA, per germline (reference sequence). Trimming at V came to 6 bases and at J to 4 bases, leaving 7 bases not matched to a gene. Here the CDR3 reads CSATGGEGNQPQHF. The CDR3 nucleotides are TGCAGTGCCACAGGGGGCGAGGGGAATCAGCCCCAGCATTTT.

Here the CDR3 DNA reads TGTGCCAGCAGCGCGGGGCTATCGACAGGGGAAAGAGGGGAGACCCAGTACTTC. Translating it yields CASSAGLSTGERGETQYF. The rearrangement joins TRBV7-9 to TRBJ2-5; 8 positions agree with TRBD1. CDR3 length: 18 residues. V dropped 5 bases and J dropped 5; count of bases not matched to a gene: 19. The germline V gene encodes CDR1 SEHNR and CDR2 FQNEAQ (reference sequence). The complete variable domain, with remaining parts taken from reference TRBV7-9 and TRBJ2-5, reads DTGVSQNPRHKITKRGQNVTFRCDPISEHNRLYWYRQTLGQGPEFLTYFQNEAQLEKSRLLSDRFSAERPKGSFSTLEIQRTEQGDSAMYLCASSAGLSTGERGETQYFGPGTRLLVL.

This sequence joins TRBV6-5 and TRBJ2-7, with 7 bases matching TRBD1. The CDR3 has 15 amino acids. In germline, CDR1 is MNHEY, CDR2 SVGAGI. Losses at the gene ends were 6 bases for V and 3 bases for J; bases not matched to a gene: 11. The CDR3 bases are TGTGCCAGCAGCCCCGACCGGGACAGAGGCTACGAGCAGTACTTC. Amino acids: CASSPDRDRGYEQYF.

The CDR3: CASSLEGGQINNEQFF. In DNA, the CDR3 is TGTGCCAGCAGCTTAGAGGGTGGACAGATCAACAATGAGCAGTTCTTC. This chain joins TRBV7-8 and TRBJ2-1; maybe TRBD1 (6 bases). Trimming stripped 1 base from V and 5 bases from J, with 15 bases between. Germline CDR1 reads SGHVS; CDR2 reads FQNEAQ. The CDR3 is 16 amino acids.

The V call is TRBV20-1, the J call TRBJ1-6, with 7 nucleotides matching TRBD1. This CDR3 contains 17 residues. The germline V gene encodes CDR1 DFQATT and CDR2 SNEGSKA (reference sequence). V trimming: 0 bases; J trimming: 9 bases; junction bases outside the gene matches: 14. Written as DNA, the CDR3 is TGCAGTGCTAGAGATTCTCCCGGACAGGTAGGGGGTTCACCCCTCCACTTT. Translating gives CSARDSPGQVGGSPLHF.

This chain links TRBV7-9 with TRBJ1-4; no firm D call. Deletions cut 5 bases from V and 2 bases from J, with 15 bases between. The germline V gene has CDR1 SEHNR and CDR2 FQNEAQ (reference sequence). The CDR3 loop spans 16 amino acids. CDR3 protein: CASSNELGFTNEKLFF. The CDR3, as DNA: TGTGCCAGCAGCAACGAGTTGGGGTTTACTAATGAAAAACTGTTTTTT. Using reference TRBV7-9 and TRBJ1-4 for the parts outside the CDR3, the full variable domain is DTGVSQNPRHKITKRGQNVTFRCDPISEHNRLYWYRQTLGQGPEFLTYFQNEAQLEKSRLLSDRFSAERPKGSFSTLEIQRTEQGDSAMYLCASSNELGFTNEKLFFGSGTQLSVL.

This clonotype has only a few counts. V is TRBV7-8 and J is TRBJ1-2; a weak D match, TRBD1 (6 bases). The CDR3 has 11 residues. V was pared by 1 base and J by 10 bases, with 7 bases between. Germline V lookup: CDR1 SGHVS, CDR2 FQNEAQ. CDR3 sequence (DNA): TGTGCCAGCAGCTTAGGGACAGTCTACACCTTC. Its translation: CASSLGTVYTF.